This record covers a single T cell receptor (beta chain). Assay used: immunoSEQ multiplex PCR; TCRdb lists only in-frame clones, some missing. Seen here are around 15,000 clones, 85% to 90% observed once, and the top ten hold under 5.5%. The data are from a study of T cells in localized non-small cell lung cancer. The CDR3 spans 13 residues. Trimming at V came to 8 bases and at J to 4 bases, leaving 5 bases not matched to a gene. Germline loops: CDR1 MNHEY, CDR2 SMNVEV (reference sequence). This clonotype was obtained from a woman aged 40-70 years with stage I lung adenocarcinoma. The chain couples TRBV27 to TRBJ2-1, with 7 bases fitting TRBD1. The input for sequencing was peripheral blood, taken before any cancer treatment. The CDR3 here is CASLHRGYNEQFF. In DNA, the CDR3 is TGTGCCAGCCTCCACAGGGGTTACAATGAGCAGTTCTTC.